The 13 T cell receptor beta chains below come from one sample, sequenced in a study of T cell responses to AZD1222 COVID-19 vaccine. Clones were read by immunoSEQ multiplex PCR, and TCRdb kept only the in-frame ones, dropping some. The sample has around 170,000 clones; about nine tenths are singletons. This sample comprised peripheral blood, obtained 28 days after the second AZD1222 dose. These receptors all stem from an adult who received the AZD1222 COVID-19 vaccine.

The chain recombines TRBV12-5 with TRBJ1-1; 8 nucleotides match TRBD1. This CDR3 spans 17 amino acids. Trimming cost V 3 bases and J 3 bases; bases outside gene matches: 12. CDR1 and CDR2 from the germline V gene are LGHNT and FRNRAP. For the CDR3, the DNA is TGTGCTAGTGGTTTTGCCCGAAAGACAGGGGAGGACACTGAAGCTTTCTTT. It is translated as CASGFARKTGEDTEAFF. The complete variable domain, with remaining parts taken from reference TRBV12-5 and TRBJ1-1, reads DARVTQTPRHKVTEMGQEVTMRCQPILGHNTVFWYRQTMMQGLELLAYFRNRAPLDDSGMPKDRFSAEMPDATLATLKIQPSEPRDSAVYFCASGFARKTGEDTEAFFGQGTRLTVV.

This chain connects TRBV27 to TRBJ2-7, with D uncertain. This CDR3 region has 10 residues. The germline gives CDR1 MNHEY, CDR2 SMNVEV (reference sequence). Trimming left V 3 bases short and J 6 bases short, with 3 bases between. CDR3 in amino acids: CASSLSEQYF. The CDR3, as DNA: TGTGCCAGCAGTTTGAGCGAGCAGTACTTC.

This rearrangement joins TRBV9 to TRBJ2-1, with D hard to call. The CDR3 spans 11 residues. Germline CDR1 and CDR2: SGDLS and YYNGEE. Deletions cut 5 bases from V and 5 bases from J, with 5 bases between. CDR3 sequence: CASSQDNEQFF. The CDR3 DNA is TGTGCCAGCAGTCAAGACAATGAGCAGTTCTTC.

The V and J genes are TRBV25-1 and TRBJ1-2, with TRBD1 identical over 11 bases. Losses at the gene ends were 4 bases for V and 8 bases for J; bases not matched to a gene: 12. Germline V gene lookup returns CDR1 MGHDK and CDR2 SYGVNS. This CDR3 comprises 16 residues. The CDR3 loop reads CASSAPLGQGAQGYTF. CDR3 bases: TGTGCCAGCAGTGCACCTTTAGGACAGGGGGCGCAAGGCTACACCTTC.

The rearrangement links TRBV2 to TRBJ1-1, with D possibly matching TRBD1 (5 bases). This CDR3 is built from 13 residues. V lost 5 bases and J 3 bases, leaving 10 bases between the germline ends. CDR1 SNHLY and CDR2 FYNNEI come from the germline V gene. The CDR3 is CASSQDTDTEAFF. In DNA form, the CDR3 reads TGTGCCAGCAGTCAGGACACAGACACTGAAGCTTTCTTT. Complete variable domain (other parts from reference TRBV2 and TRBJ1-1): EPEVTQTPSHQVTQMGQEVILRCVPISNHLYFYWYRQILGQKVEFLVSFYNNEISEKSEIFDDQFSVERPDGSNFTLKIRSTKLEDSAMYFCASSQDTDTEAFFGQGTRLTVV.

The V gene is TRBV6-5, the J gene TRBJ1-6; TRBD1 is a possible D gene (6 bases). The CDR3 is made up of 16 amino acids. The germline CDR1 and CDR2 sequences are MNHEY and SVGAGI. Trimming took 2 bases from V and 3 from J, leaving 11 bases between them. The CDR3 region is CASSYQTGSYNSPLHF. The DNA for the CDR3 is TGTGCCAGCAGTTACCAGACAGGCAGCTATAATTCACCCCTCCACTTT.

This chain joins TRBV7-9 and TRBJ2-6, with a tentative D call TRBD2 (6 bases). The CDR3 length is 19 residues. V lost 6 bases to trimming and J lost 0 bases, with 21 bases between them. Germline CDR1 SEHNR, CDR2 FQNEAQ (reference sequence). For the CDR3, the DNA is TGTGCCAGCAGTTCACTACCGGGACTCCAATACTCTGGGGCCAACGTCCTGACTTTC. Protein product: CASSSLPGLQYSGANVLTF.

This clone appeared once. The J gene is TRBJ1-5, the V gene TRBV2; the D is unclear. The V end lost 4 bases, the J end lost 2 bases, and 9 bases lay between the germline ends. The germline V gene encodes CDR1 SNHLY and CDR2 FYNNEI. CDR3 length equals 14 residues. The CDR3 region is CASSGRQGNQPQHF. As DNA, the CDR3 is TGTGCCAGCAGTGGTCGGCAGGGCAATCAGCCCCAGCATTTT.

J is TRBJ1-6 and V is TRBV12-3 or TRBV12-4; D is uncertain. The length of the CDR3 is 13 residues. V was trimmed by 4 bases and J by 3 bases, leaving 4 bases between them. The CDR3 region has the DNA TGTGCCAGCAGTTCAGGCTATAATTCACCCCTCCACTTT. As protein: CASSSGYNSPLHF.

The V gene is TRBV2, the J gene TRBJ2-5; D is ambiguous. The CDR3 has 14 amino acids. V lost 4 bases to trimming and J lost 4 bases, with 13 bases between them. The germline gives CDR1 SNHLY, CDR2 FYNNEI. DNA of the CDR3: TGTGCCAGCAGTGGGGTTCGGAGCTTAGAGACCCAGTACTTC. It specifies CASSGVRSLETQYF.

The chain links TRBV4-3 to TRBJ1-2, with D maybe TRBD1 (5 bases). V lost 1 base, J lost 1 base, and 13 bases lay in between. The germline CDR1 and CDR2 sequences are LGHNA and YSLEER. There are 16 residues in the CDR3. The CDR3 nucleotides read TGCGCCAGCAGCCAAGGGGCAGGGACCGTTAACTATGGCTACACCTTC. Its protein product is CASSQGAGTVNYGYTF.

V usage is TRBV18 and J usage is TRBJ2-7; possibly TRBD1 for D (6 bases). The CDR3 contains 16 residues. Germline CDR1 reads KGHSH; CDR2 reads LQKENI. V dropped 2 bases and J dropped 6 bases, with 20 bases sitting between them. The CDR3: CASSPLKGDPPSEQYF. In DNA form, the CDR3 reads TGTGCCAGCTCACCATTGAAGGGGGACCCTCCGAGCGAGCAGTACTTC.

The chain uses TRBV30 and TRBJ1-3, with 11 bases matching TRBD1. The germline gives CDR1 GTSNPN, CDR2 SVGIG (reference sequence). There are 17 residues in the CDR3. V gave up 2 bases and J gave up 3 bases; unmatched junction bases: 9. The CDR3 reads CAWSHDAGTGGGNTIYF. The CDR3 DNA sequence: TGTGCCTGGAGTCATGATGCCGGGACAGGGGGTGGAAACACCATATATTTT.